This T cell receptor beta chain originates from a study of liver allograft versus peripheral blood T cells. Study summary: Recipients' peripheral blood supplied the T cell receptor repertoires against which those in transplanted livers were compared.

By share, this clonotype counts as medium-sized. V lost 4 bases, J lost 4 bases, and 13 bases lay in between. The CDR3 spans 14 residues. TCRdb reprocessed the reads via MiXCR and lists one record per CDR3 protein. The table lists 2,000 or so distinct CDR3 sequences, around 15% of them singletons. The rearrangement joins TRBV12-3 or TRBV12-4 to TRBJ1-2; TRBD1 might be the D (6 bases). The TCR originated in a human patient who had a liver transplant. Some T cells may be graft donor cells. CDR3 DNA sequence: TGTGCCAGCAGTTCCGCCGGGGGCGCCTATGGCTACACCTTC. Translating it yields CASSSAGGAYGYTF.